This TCR beta chain comes out of a study of Graves' ophthalmopathy and Graves' hyperthyroidism (dated by TCRdb to between 2017 and 2018). With respect to the entire study: Peripheral blood was collected before any treatment was given, at the time of initial diagnosis. T-cell repertoires of thyroid tissue and blood were compared in more than 5 hyperthyroidism patients. The study used signatures of the TCR beta repertoire to tell Graves' ophthalmopathy apart from Graves' hyperthyroidism and to predict which patients would progress to ophthalmopathy. The 75 to 100 discovery patients were divided at random into training and test sets in a 7:3 ratio. To explore V-J signatures that separate ophthalmopathy from hyperthyroidism, a discovery set of about 100 patients was enrolled, consisting of about 41 with ophthalmopathy and some 59 with stable hyperthyroidism. In total, 135 blood samples were TCR-sequenced: fewer than 50 ophthalmopathy, over 70 hyperthyroidism and approximately 17 hyperthyroidism-to-ophthalmopathy patients. After sampling, hyperthyroidism patients received methimazole starting at 30 mg daily, and ophthalmopathy patients received high-dose intravenous methylprednisolone. An independent validation cohort was composed of 18 hyperthyroidism patients and over 15 patients who later progressed from hyperthyroidism to ophthalmopathy. Broader findings and caveats from the paper: In validation, the model predicted ophthalmopathy progression with over 60% sensitivity and approximately 75% specificity; more than ten predicted patients were CT-confirmed with GO in a median of approximately six months. No statistical method was used to predetermine the sample size, and group allocation was not hidden from the investigators. Most of the expanded thyroid clonotypes with a frequency above 0.001 were also detected in blood, and it was suggested that the thyroid immune response may be reflected by blood repertoires. In cross-validation, the 13-signature model distinguished ophthalmopathy from stable hyperthyroidism with 85% to 90% sensitivity and just under 84% specificity, and in the test set the corresponding values were roughly 80% and 76%.

Hyperthyroidism was defined as stable when no progression to ophthalmopathy occurred within 18 months of follow-up. Hyperthyroidism patients were newly diagnosed, were aged 18 to 65 years, and had a disease duration under 2 months. Patients with other autoimmune diseases, uncontrolled infections, pregnancy or lactation were excluded from the study. Clinical symptoms, serum thyroxine, TRAb, thyroid ultrasound and orbital computed tomography were used for diagnosis. PBMCs were isolated from 10 ml of fresh peripheral blood by Ficoll-Paque density gradient centrifugation. Trizol reagent was used to extract the total RNA, and its quality was then checked on an Agilent 2100 Bioanalyzer. As to this clonotype: It lacks a known antigen. No quality values exist for individual bases; no much larger clone is one base distant.

For repertoire sequencing, the TCR beta CDR3 regions were amplified from RNA transcripts. The first round of RT-PCR was done with HTBI primers and the Qiagen OneStep RT-PCR kit, and was followed by a second round of multiplex PCR, then size selection and purification. Libraries were sequenced on an Illumina HiSeq2000 using paired-end 100 bp reads. The study's own analysis went as follows. SOAPnuke was used for read processing, and reads with adapters, uncalled bases, a mean Phred below 15, or no exact constant-primer or identifier match were discarded. COPE v1.2.5 was used to merge the high-quality paired reads. Each unique nucleotide sequence was defined as a clonotype, and clonotypes were aligned to IMGT TRB V, D and J references with MiTCR v1.1. Only V-J combinations with frequency above 0.0001 were analysed, covering 99% to 99.2% of repertoires. For each V-J combination, a TCR clonal expansion and chaos score was defined as F50 clonal expansion divided by the chaos observed in the TCRdist matrix. Welch's t-statistics and random forest were used to reduce features to approximately 13 V-J combinations, which were fed into a naive Bayes classifier. Thyroid-blood repertoire similarity was quantified with the Morisita-Horn index. TCRdb took the public reads, trimmed them with fastp at Q25, ran MiXCR for clone calling and kept in-frame beta chains. For every CDR3 protein sequence, its rows merge into one entry that carries the most common genes and DNA. The V and J calls follow TCRdb's processing rather than the paper's. The sample has 400,000 or so distinct CDR3 sequences on record, about 16% of them singletons. The top ten clones comprise roughly 7% of the sample.

The CDR3 spans 14 residues, from the cysteine through the phenylalanine. Of the read, only the CDR3 DNA is kept; its 42 bases are in frame from base 1. Trimming takes 5 bases off V and 8 bases off J; junction bases not matched to a gene: 9. CDR1 LNHDA and CDR2 SQIVND are derived from the germline V gene (reference sequence). Source material: peripheral blood. The clonotype originates from a young woman with stable Graves' hyperthyroidism. Donor details come from another sample of the same person, matched by shared clones. This chain joins TRBV19 to TRBJ1-2, and 9 bases in between align with TRBD1. The DNA reads as follows: TGTGCCAGTAGTGAAATACAGGGGGCGAGCGGCTACACCTTC. It translates as CASSEIQGASGYTF.